Listed below are T cell receptor beta chains from one sample, sequenced in a study of cytomegalovirus exposure and HLA in healthy donors. Method: immunoSEQ multiplex PCR; TCRdb's copy keeps in-frame clones and lacks some. In the table there are more than 95,000 clones, 80% of which are singletons. Input material: PBMCs. These receptors were taken from a man in his thirties or forties in good health and CMV-seropositive. Each CDR3 is given with its conserved first and last residue. Some rows mark clone size as missing; the rest say once, few, many or name a class of expanded clone.

v_call clone_size cdr3_aa
TRBV12-5 - CASGFRDWVGTDTQYF
TRBV2 - CASRKRTGAGETQYF
TRBV14 - CASSQRGREANYGYTF
TRBV19 - CASSNRALLDEQYF
TRBV5-1 - CASQSAAGANVLTF
TRBV19 - CASSTLDRTYSNQPQHF
TRBV6-5 - CASSYLSGAGGTEAFF
TRBV7-8 few CASSFSPEDSPLHF
TRBV9 - CASSDDRVGSPLHF
TRBV11-3 - CASSLWGDYEQYF
TRBV11-2 - CASSLGAGGSSPLHF
TRBV9 - CASSIQGLASTDTQYF
TRBV5-6 - CASSLWAYEQYF
TRBV2 once CASSVIVRGGGELFF
TRBV2 - CASSDLYNSPLHF
TRBV19 - CASKNRGPNTGELFF
TRBV19 - CASSTSDYPTYEQYF
TRBV2 - CASTERAGEVNQPQHF
TRBV29-1 - CSVLQASGANVLTF
TRBV28 - CASSLRGYRGVEKLFF
TRBV10-3 few CAISEVQGQLSYGYTF
TRBV7-8 - CASSFFLNTEAFF
TRBV7-3 - CASSLPGQGRSNEQFF
TRBV7-3 - CASSPGGGYGYTF
TRBV25-1 few CASSNRDSEAFF
TRBV6-1 - CASRAGSDTEAFF
TRBV27 - CASSLKGLAVYNEQFF
TRBV29-1 - CSAIGTASSGANGLTF
TRBV7-2 - CASSADRGWYEQYF
TRBV5-1 - CASNLVGLNYNEQFF
TRBV5-1 - CASSLGGRTRLYNEQFF